The rows below give T cell receptor beta chains drawn from one sample of a study of T cell responses to AZD1222 COVID-19 vaccine. Assay used: immunoSEQ multiplex PCR; TCRdb lists only in-frame clones, some missing. Altogether some 110,000 clones are present, 85% to 90% being singletons, with the ten largest covering approximately 10%. Sequencing was performed on peripheral blood, taken on day 0 of AZD1222 vaccination. These receptors came from an adult in good health. The CDR3 runs from the conserved cysteine through the conserved F or W. D genes are given only for firm matches. Rows give clone size only sometimes, using once, few, many, or a class for an expanded clone.

CDR3 DNA: TGCGCCAGCAGCGAACAGGGCCGGGAAAAACTGTTTTTT; CDR3 protein: CASSEQGREKLFF; clone size: -; J gene: TRBJ1-4; D gene: -; V gene: TRBV5-1
CDR3 DNA: TGTGCCAGCAGTGAGAATTTCGACAGCGGATGGGGTGGCTACACCTTC; CDR3 protein: CASSENFDSGWGGYTF; clone size: -; J gene: TRBJ1-2; D gene: -; V gene: TRBV2
CDR3 DNA: TGTGCCAGCAGCTCCTACCGGGACATTCAAGAGACCCAGTACTTC; CDR3 protein: CASSSYRDIQETQYF; clone size: -; J gene: TRBJ2-5; D gene: -; V gene: TRBV13
CDR3 DNA: TGTGCCACCAGACAAATGGGCCAAGAGACCCAGTACTTC; CDR3 protein: CATRQMGQETQYF; clone size: -; J gene: TRBJ2-5; D gene: -; V gene: TRBV27
CDR3 DNA: TGTGCCAGCAGTTTCACATCGGACAGGCATGGCTACACCTTC; CDR3 protein: CASSFTSDRHGYTF; clone size: -; J gene: TRBJ1-2; D gene: TRBD1; V gene: TRBV6-2/TRBV6-3
CDR3 DNA: TGTGCCAGCAGTTGGGGTAGCGGATCCTACGAGCAGTACTTC; CDR3 protein: CASSWGSGSYEQYF; clone size: -; J gene: TRBJ2-7; D gene: -; V gene: TRBV11-2
CDR3 DNA: TGTGCCAGCAGTGGGGACAATGTTTCACCCCTCCACTTT; CDR3 protein: CASSGDNVSPLHF; clone size: -; J gene: TRBJ1-6; D gene: -; V gene: TRBV12-3/TRBV12-4
CDR3 DNA: TGTGCCAGCAGCCCCCGACGGAATTACGAGCAGTACTTC; CDR3 protein: CASSPRRNYEQYF; clone size: -; J gene: TRBJ2-7; D gene: -; V gene: TRBV7-2
CDR3 DNA: TGTGCCAGCAGCCGAGTTGGGGGAAGCTCCTACAATGAGCAGTTCTTC; CDR3 protein: CASSRVGGSSYNEQFF; clone size: -; J gene: TRBJ2-1; D gene: -; V gene: TRBV4-2
CDR3 DNA: TGTGCCAGCAGCGGACTAGCGGGATCGGATACGCAGTATTTT; CDR3 protein: CASSGLAGSDTQYF; clone size: -; J gene: TRBJ2-3; D gene: TRBD2; V gene: TRBV2
CDR3 DNA: TGCGCCAGCAGCCCTACTAGTATCTACAATGAGCAGTTCTTC; CDR3 protein: CASSPTSIYNEQFF; clone size: many; J gene: TRBJ2-1; D gene: -; V gene: TRBV4-3
CDR3 DNA: TGTGCCATCAGTGAGTCGGAGGGGACGGGCTACACCTTC; CDR3 protein: CAISESEGTGYTF; clone size: -; J gene: TRBJ1-2; D gene: -; V gene: TRBV10-3
CDR3 DNA: TGTGCCAGCAGCGTAGAAGGCCTCCCGTCCTACGAGCAGTACTTC; CDR3 protein: CASSVEGLPSYEQYF; clone size: -; J gene: TRBJ2-7; D gene: -; V gene: TRBV9
CDR3 DNA: TGTGCCAGCAGCTTGGACAGGGGGCCTGGAGTCGATGGCTACACCTTC; CDR3 protein: CASSLDRGPGVDGYTF; clone size: -; J gene: TRBJ1-2; D gene: TRBD1; V gene: TRBV5-4
CDR3 DNA: TGTGCCAGCAGCTTAGAAGGGGCAGGGAACGAGCAGTACTTC; CDR3 protein: CASSLEGAGNEQYF; clone size: -; J gene: TRBJ2-7; D gene: -; V gene: TRBV7-9
CDR3 DNA: TGTGCCAGCAGGGCGTTTGGATCTGGAAACACCATATATTTT; CDR3 protein: CASRAFGSGNTIYF; clone size: -; J gene: TRBJ1-3; D gene: -; V gene: TRBV25-1
CDR3 DNA: TGTGCCAGCAGCTTAAGGTACGAGCAGTACTTC; CDR3 protein: CASSLRYEQYF; clone size: -; J gene: TRBJ2-7; D gene: -; V gene: TRBV7-2
CDR3 DNA: TGTGCCAGCACCTATAGCGGGAGTGTCAATGAGCAGTTCTTC; CDR3 protein: CASTYSGSVNEQFF; clone size: -; J gene: TRBJ2-1; D gene: TRBD2; V gene: TRBV6-6
CDR3 DNA: TGTGCCAGTAGTAGTCTTTATAGCAATCAGCCCCAGCATTTT; CDR3 protein: CASSSLYSNQPQHF; clone size: -; J gene: TRBJ1-5; D gene: -; V gene: TRBV19
CDR3 DNA: TGTGCCTGGTCACCAGGGGGAACTGAAGCTTTCTTT; CDR3 protein: CAWSPGGTEAFF; clone size: -; J gene: TRBJ1-1; D gene: TRBD1; V gene: TRBV30
CDR3 DNA: TGTGCCAGCGGCCGAGGGCCGGGGGCGGAAACTGAAGCTTTCTTT; CDR3 protein: CASGRGPGAETEAFF; clone size: -; J gene: TRBJ1-1; D gene: -; V gene: TRBV18
CDR3 DNA: TGTGCCAGTAGTATATGGGTGGATGAAAAACTGTTTTTT; CDR3 protein: CASSIWVDEKLFF; clone size: -; J gene: TRBJ1-4; D gene: -; V gene: TRBV19